This T cell receptor beta chain appears in the sequencing data of a study of cytomegalovirus exposure and HLA in healthy donors. Trimming cost V 1 base and J 11 bases; bases outside gene matches: 8. The CDR3 spans 13 residues. Germline CDR1 and CDR2: SGHRS and YFSETQ. The study ran its PCR with 60 Vbeta and 13 Jbeta primers. Sequencing was performed with immunoSEQ multiplex PCR; in TCRdb, only in-frame clones are kept and a portion is missing. This sample's clone table lists 55,000 to 85,000 clones. Whole-study findings and limits: There was a cluster of highly shared sequence variants that was likely a sequencing artifact.

A remark on this clone: Its specificity is unknown.

The genes are TRBV5-1 and TRBJ1-1, with 7 positions matching TRBD1. This TCR came from a female donor in good health and CMV-seropositive. The material sequenced was PBMCs. The CDR3 sequence is CASSLSLTGDAFF. The CDR3 DNA follows: TGCGCCAGCAGCTTGAGCCTAACAGGGGACGCTTTCTTT. The full variable domain, its missing parts supplied by reference TRBV5-1 and TRBJ1-1, is KAGVTQTPRYLIKTRGQQVTLSCSPISGHRSVSWYQQTPGQGLQFLFEYFSETQRNKGNFPGRFSGRQFSNSRSEMNVSTLELGDSALYLCASSLSLTGDAFFGQGTRLTVV.